This entry is about one T cell receptor beta chain. The antigen remains undetermined. The data are from a study of beta chain features in type 1 diabetes. Findings of the study overall: All four CD4+ subsets of Type 1 diabetes patients contained TCRB CDR3s that were moderately but significantly shorter.

The CDR3 covers 16 residues. The trim removed 6 bases at V and 4 bases at J, leaving 8 bases unmatched. Germline V lookup: CDR1 MDHEN, CDR2 SYDVKM. Expressed TCRB transcripts were sequenced, since all the RNA that had been isolated was reverse transcribed. Sequencing was performed with immunoSEQ multiplex PCR; in TCRdb, only in-frame clones are kept and a portion is missing. The sample carries 600,000 to 650,000 clones, around 15% recorded once. This clonotype was sampled from a young man in good health. Material: naive CD4+ T cells from blood. The V gene is TRBV28, the J gene TRBJ2-5, with 13 nucleotides matching TRBD2. The CDR3 loop reads CASSPGTSGTIETQYF. The CDR3 DNA reads as TGTGCCAGCAGCCCGGGGACTAGCGGGACCATAGAGACCCAGTACTTC.